Included here is one TCR beta chain sequence, with context. Its antigen target is currently unknown. The input lacks base qualities; no much larger clone sits a single base away. Explained via the paper, the treatment or condition label denotes: live attenuated yellow fever vaccine strain. PBMCs were isolated from peripheral blood using a standard Ficoll-Paque protocol. CD4 and CD8 T-cell fractions were isolated with Dynabeads CD4 and CD8 positive selection kits. TriZol was used to extract RNA from bulk PBMCs, from CD4 and CD8 fractions, and from dextramer-positive and dextramer-negative fractions. This sample was taken from a study of T cells after yellow fever vaccination (dated by TCRdb to between 2017 and 2020). Turning to the overall study: The SMART-Seq v4 Ultra Low Input RNA kit was used to prepare libraries from fractions with low cell numbers. To follow T-cell clones before and after both primary and booster YFV17D yellow fever vaccination, bulk TCR alpha and beta repertoires underwent longitudinal sequencing. Two healthy male donors made up the cohort, one aged 18 to 30 years and the other aged 30 to 39 years. Blood was collected at multiple timepoints before and after primary and secondary immunization, and bulk PBMC replicates and cell subsets were isolated. General findings and caveats noted by the study authors: FACS-sorted repertoires could contain abundant contaminating clonotypes from the bulk population, so computational filtering was required. After the booster, most of the clones that had expanded following primary vaccination were detected again (96% of CD4 and around 87% of CD8), which suggests that memory was broadly maintained. The study included only a couple of donors, which limits how far the findings can be generalized. Compared with the primary T-cell response, the secondary T-cell response was faster but weaker, reaching its peak on day 5 rather than on day 15. A small share of clonotypes was detected in both CD4 and CD8 compartments, with the overlap likely arising from convergent recombination.

The CDR3 runs 13 residues from the cysteine to the phenylalanine. Solely the CDR3 DNA is kept, with 39 bases framed from the first base. V and J are truncated by 6 bases and 1 base respectively, leaving an intervening sequence of 9 bases. From the germline V gene, CDR1 is SGHDN and CDR2 is FVKESK. Sequencer: Illumina NovaSeq 6000. Synthesis of TCR cDNA relied on 5'RACE template switching, a step that introduced a universal primer site along with unique molecular identifiers. Priming for cDNA synthesis came from both the TCR alpha and TCR beta constant segments. Library amplification used two PCR steps, and the second PCR step added sample barcodes and sequencing adapters. Sequencing of the libraries was done on either Illumina HiSeq 2500 (2x100 bp) or NovaSeq (2x150 bp). In the original analysis: MIGEC handled demultiplexing of reads and collapsing into UMI consensus sequences, while MiXCR performed V(D)J alignment. Using edgeR on replicate PBMC samples, clonotypes were called vaccine-responding if FDR was below 0.01 and the log2 fold change was above 5 up to day 15. Bulk clonotypes were assigned CD4 or CD8 identity according to which sequenced CD4 or CD8 repertoire held them at higher abundance. In TCRdb, the public reads were trimmed at Q25 with fastp and aligned with MiXCR, with productive beta chains retained. Rows matching on CDR3 protein sequence are summarized as one entry with the most common DNA and genes. TCRdb assigned the V and J calls; the authors' analysis was not used. Recorded for this sample are more than 300,000 distinct CDR3 sequences; roughly a tenth of them occurred a single time. Clones ranked in the top ten supply 3% to 4% of the sample.

The receptor was derived from a man aged 18 to 30 who received the YFV17D yellow fever vaccine. The sequence is built from TRBV14 and TRBJ1-1; there is no confident call for the D gene. Material: CD4+ T cells sorted from PBMCs, obtained 45 days after the yellow fever booster vaccination. The CDR3 sequence is CASSASRNTEAFF. The DNA sequence reads TGTGCCAGCAGTGCCAGTAGGAACACTGAAGCTTTCTTT.